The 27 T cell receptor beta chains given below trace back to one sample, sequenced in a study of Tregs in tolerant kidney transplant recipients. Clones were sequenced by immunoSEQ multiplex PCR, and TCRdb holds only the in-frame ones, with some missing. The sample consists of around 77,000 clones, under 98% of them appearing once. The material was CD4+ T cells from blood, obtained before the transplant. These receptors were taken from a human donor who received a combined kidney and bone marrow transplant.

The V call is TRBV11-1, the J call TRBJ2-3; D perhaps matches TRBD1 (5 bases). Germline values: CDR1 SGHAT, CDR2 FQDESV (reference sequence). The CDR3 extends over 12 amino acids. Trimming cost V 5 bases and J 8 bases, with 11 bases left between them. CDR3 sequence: CASSPGPGTQYF. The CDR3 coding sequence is TGTGCCAGCAGCCCAGGGCCCGGTACGCAGTATTTT.

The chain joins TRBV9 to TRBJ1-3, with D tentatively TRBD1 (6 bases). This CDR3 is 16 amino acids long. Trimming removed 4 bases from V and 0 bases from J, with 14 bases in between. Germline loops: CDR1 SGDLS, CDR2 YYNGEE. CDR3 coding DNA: TGTGCCAGCAGCCCGGACAGAACCTACTCTGGAAACACCATATATTTT. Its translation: CASSPDRTYSGNTIYF.

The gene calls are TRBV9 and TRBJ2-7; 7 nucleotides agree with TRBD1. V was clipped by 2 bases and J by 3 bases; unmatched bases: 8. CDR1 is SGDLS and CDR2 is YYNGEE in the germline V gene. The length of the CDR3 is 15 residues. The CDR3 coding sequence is TGTGCCAGCAGCGTGGGGCTGGACAGGAGCTACGAGCAGTACTTC. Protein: CASSVGLDRSYEQYF. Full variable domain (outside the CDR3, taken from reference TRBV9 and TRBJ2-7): DSGVTQTPKHLITATGQRVTLRCSPRSGDLSVYWYQQSLDQGLQFLIQYYNGEERAKGNILERFSAQQFPDLHSELNLSSLELGDSALYFCASSVGLDRSYEQYFGPGTRLTVT.

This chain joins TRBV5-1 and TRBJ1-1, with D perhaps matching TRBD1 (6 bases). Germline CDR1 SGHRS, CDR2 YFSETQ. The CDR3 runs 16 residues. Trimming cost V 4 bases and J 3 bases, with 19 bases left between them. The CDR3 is CASSHEPTGSDTEAFF. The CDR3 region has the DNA TGCGCCAGCAGCCACGAGCCTACAGGGTCGGACACTGAAGCTTTCTTT.

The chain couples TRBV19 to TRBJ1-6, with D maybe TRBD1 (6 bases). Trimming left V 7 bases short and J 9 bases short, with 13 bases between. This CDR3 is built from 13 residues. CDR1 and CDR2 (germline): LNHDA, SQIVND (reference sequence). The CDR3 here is CASNGQLGSPLHF. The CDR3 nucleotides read TGTGCCAGTAACGGACAGTTGGGTTCACCCCTCCACTTT.

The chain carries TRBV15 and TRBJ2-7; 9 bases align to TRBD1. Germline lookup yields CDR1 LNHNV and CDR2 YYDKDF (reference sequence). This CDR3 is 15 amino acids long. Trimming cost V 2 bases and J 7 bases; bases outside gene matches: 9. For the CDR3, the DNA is TGTGCCACCAGCAGAAAAAGGGACAGGGTATGGGAGCAGTACTTC. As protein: CATSRKRDRVWEQYF.

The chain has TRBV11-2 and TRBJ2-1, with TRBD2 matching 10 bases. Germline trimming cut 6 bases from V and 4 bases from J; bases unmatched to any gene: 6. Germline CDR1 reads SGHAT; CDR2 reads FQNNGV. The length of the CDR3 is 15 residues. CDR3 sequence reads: CASSFTSGVYNEQFF. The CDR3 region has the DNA TGTGCCAGCAGTTTCACTAGCGGGGTATACAATGAGCAGTTCTTC.

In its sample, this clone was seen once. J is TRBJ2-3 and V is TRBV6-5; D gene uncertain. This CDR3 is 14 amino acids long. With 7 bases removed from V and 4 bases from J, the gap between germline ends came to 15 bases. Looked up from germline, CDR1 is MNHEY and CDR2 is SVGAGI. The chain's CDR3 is CASNRGGAADTQYF. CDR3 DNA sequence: TGTGCCAGCAACCGAGGTGGCGCCGCAGATACGCAGTATTTT.

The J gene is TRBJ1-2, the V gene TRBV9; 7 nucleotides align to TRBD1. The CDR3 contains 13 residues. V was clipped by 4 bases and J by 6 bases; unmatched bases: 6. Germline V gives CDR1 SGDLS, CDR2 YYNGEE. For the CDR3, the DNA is TGTGCCAGCAGCAAGGAGGGGGCGAATGGCTACACCTTC. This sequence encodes CASSKEGANGYTF.

CDR3 sequence: CASGEKIAGVAYEQYF. CDR3 nucleotide sequence: TGTGCTAGTGGAGAAAAAATAGCGGGAGTGGCCTACGAGCAGTACTTC. This sequence joins TRBV12-5 and TRBJ2-7, with TRBD2 identical over 9 bases. J lost 2 bases, V lost 6 bases, and 11 bases had no gene match. CDR1 and CDR2 from the germline V gene are LGHNT and FRNRAP. The CDR3 covers 16 residues.

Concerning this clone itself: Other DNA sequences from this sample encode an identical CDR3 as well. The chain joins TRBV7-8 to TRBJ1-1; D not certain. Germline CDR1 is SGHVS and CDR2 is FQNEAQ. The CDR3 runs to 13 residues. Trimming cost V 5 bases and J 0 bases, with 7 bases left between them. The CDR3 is CASSTQVNTEAFF. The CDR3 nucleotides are TGTGCCAGCAGCACTCAGGTGAACACTGAAGCTTTCTTT.

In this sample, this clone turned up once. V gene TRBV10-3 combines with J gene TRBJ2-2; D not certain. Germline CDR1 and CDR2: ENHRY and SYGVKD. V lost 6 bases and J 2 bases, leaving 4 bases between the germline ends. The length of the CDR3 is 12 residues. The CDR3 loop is CAISPNTGELFF. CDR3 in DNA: TGTGCCATCAGCCCTAACACCGGGGAGCTGTTTTTT.

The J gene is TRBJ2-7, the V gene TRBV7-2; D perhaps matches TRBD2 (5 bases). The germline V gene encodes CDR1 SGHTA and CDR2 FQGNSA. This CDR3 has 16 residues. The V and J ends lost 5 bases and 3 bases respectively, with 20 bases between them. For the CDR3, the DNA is TGTGCCAGCAGCACCCAAGCGGCGGAGTTCCTCTACGAGCAGTACTTC. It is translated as CASSTQAAEFLYEQYF.

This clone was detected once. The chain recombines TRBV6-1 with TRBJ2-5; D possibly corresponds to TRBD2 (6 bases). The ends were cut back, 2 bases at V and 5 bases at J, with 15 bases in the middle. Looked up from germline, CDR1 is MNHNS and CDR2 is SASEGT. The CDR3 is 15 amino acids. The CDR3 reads CASSERGAGWETQYF. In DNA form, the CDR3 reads TGTGCCAGCAGTGAACGCGGGGCAGGGTGGGAGACCCAGTACTTC.

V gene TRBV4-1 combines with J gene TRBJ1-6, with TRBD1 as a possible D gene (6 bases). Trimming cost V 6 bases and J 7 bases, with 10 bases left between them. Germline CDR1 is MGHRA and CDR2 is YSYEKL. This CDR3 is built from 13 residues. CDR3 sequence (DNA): TGCGCCAGCAGTAGGACAGCAAATTCACCCCTCCACTTT. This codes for CASSRTANSPLHF.

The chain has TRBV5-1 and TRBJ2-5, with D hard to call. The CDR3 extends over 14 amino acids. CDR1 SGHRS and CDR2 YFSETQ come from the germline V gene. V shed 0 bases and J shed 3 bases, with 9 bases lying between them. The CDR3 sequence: CASSLAQPEETQYF. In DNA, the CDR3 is TGCGCCAGCAGCTTGGCACAGCCAGAAGAGACCCAGTACTTC. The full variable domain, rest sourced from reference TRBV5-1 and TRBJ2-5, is KAGVTQTPRYLIKTRGQQVTLSCSPISGHRSVSWYQQTPGQGLQFLFEYFSETQRNKGNFPGRFSGRQFSNSRSEMNVSTLELGDSALYLCASSLAQPEETQYFGPGTRLLVL.

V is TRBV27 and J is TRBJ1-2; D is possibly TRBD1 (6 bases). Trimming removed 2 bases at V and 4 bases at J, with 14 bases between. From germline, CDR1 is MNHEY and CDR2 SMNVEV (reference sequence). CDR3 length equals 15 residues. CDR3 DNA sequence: TGTGCCAGCAGTTTAGAAGGGACAACCCTCTATGGCTACACCTTC. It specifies CASSLEGTTLYGYTF.

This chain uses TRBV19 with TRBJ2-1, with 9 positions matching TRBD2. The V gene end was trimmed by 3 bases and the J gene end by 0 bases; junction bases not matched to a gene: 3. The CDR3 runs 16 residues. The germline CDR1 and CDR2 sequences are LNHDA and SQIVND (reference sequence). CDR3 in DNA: TGTGCCAGTAGTATCCCTAGCGGGGACTCCTACAATGAGCAGTTCTTC. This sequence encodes CASSIPSGDSYNEQFF.

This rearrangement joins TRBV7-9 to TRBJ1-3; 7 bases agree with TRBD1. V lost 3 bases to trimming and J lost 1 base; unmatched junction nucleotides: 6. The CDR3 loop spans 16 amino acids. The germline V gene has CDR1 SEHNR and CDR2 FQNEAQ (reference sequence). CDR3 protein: CASSLAGQDSGNTIYF. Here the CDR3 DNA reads TGTGCCAGCAGCTTGGCTGGACAGGATTCTGGAAACACCATATATTTT.

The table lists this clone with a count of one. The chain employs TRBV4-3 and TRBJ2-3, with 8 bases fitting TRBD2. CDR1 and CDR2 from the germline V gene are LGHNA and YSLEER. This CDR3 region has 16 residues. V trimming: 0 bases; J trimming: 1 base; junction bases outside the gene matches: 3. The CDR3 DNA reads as TGCGCCAGCAGCCAAGATCGGCGGGGGGGCACAGATACGCAGTATTTT. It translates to CASSQDRRGGTDTQYF.

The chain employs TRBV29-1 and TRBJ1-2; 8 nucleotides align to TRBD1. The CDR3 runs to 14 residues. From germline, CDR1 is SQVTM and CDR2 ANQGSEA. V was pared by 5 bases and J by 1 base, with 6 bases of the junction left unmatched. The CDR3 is CSVTRTGINYGYTF. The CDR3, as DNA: TGCAGCGTTACCCGGACAGGGATTAACTATGGCTACACCTTC.

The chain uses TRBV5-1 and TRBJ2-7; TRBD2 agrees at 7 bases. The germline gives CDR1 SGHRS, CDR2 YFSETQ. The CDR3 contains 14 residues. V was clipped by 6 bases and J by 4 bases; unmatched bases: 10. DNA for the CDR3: TGCGCCAGCACGCCCTATGCGGGGGTATACGAGCAGTACTTC. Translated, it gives CASTPYAGVYEQYF.

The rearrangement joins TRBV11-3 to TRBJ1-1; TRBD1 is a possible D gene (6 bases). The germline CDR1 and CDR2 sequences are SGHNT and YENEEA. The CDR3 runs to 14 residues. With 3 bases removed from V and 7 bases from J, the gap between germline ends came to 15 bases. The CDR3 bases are TGTGCCAGCAGCTTGCTAACGACAGGCATTGAAGCTTTCTTT. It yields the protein CASSLLTTGIEAFF.

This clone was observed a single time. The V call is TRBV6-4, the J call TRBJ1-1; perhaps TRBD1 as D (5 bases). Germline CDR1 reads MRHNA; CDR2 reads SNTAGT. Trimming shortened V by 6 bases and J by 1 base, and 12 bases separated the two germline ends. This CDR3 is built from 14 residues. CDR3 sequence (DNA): TGTGCCAGCAGGGGGGACGGGAGGAACACTGAAGCTTTCTTT. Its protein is CASRGDGRNTEAFF.

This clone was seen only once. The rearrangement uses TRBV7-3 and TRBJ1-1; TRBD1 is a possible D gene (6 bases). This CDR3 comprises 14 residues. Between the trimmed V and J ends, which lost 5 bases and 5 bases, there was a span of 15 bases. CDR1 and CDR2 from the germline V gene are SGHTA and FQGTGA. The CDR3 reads CASSPNSGVTEAFF. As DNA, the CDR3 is TGTGCCAGCAGCCCGAACTCAGGGGTTACTGAAGCTTTCTTT.

This CDR3 reads CASSLGRGTDGYTF. CDR3 nucleotide sequence: TGTGCCAGCAGCTTGGGGCGGGGTACGGATGGCTACACCTTC. This chain joins TRBV5-4 and TRBJ1-2, with D hard to call. The ends were cut back, 0 bases at V and 6 bases at J, with 12 bases in the middle. This CDR3 is built from 14 residues. The V gene's germline CDR1 is SGHNT and CDR2 YYREEE (reference sequence).

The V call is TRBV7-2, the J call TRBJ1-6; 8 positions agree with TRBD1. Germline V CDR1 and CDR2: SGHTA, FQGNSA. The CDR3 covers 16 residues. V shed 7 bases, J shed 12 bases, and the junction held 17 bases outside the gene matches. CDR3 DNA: TGTGCCAGCACCACCCTACACGGACAGGGAGGGGGACCCCTCCACTTT. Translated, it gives CASTTLHGQGGGPLHF.